The 5 T cell receptor beta chains reported below all come from one sample, sequenced in a study of blood T cells in healthy people across ages. A second PCR of about 7 to 12 cycles used a sample-barcoded 5' primer and a J-beta primer mix. TCRdb reanalysed the 5' RACE reads using MiXCR and keeps one entry per CDR3 protein. The table includes about 800,000 distinct CDR3 sequences, roughly 60% detected once. The specimen was blood. Receptors originate from a man aged 30 to 39 in good health.

This chain connects TRBV27 to TRBJ1-1, with D perhaps matching TRBD1 (6 bases). This CDR3 spans 15 amino acids. CDR1 and CDR2 (germline): MNHEY, SMNVEV (reference sequence). With 4 bases removed from V and 3 bases from J, the gap between germline ends came to 15 bases. CDR3 nucleotide sequence: TGTGCCAGCAGTTCAGGGGTCGTTAGAGACACTGAAGCTTTCTTT. Protein: CASSSGVVRDTEAFF.

The genes are TRBV7-3 and TRBJ2-2; D may be TRBD2 (5 bases). Trimming removed 3 bases at V and 0 bases at J, with 8 bases between. This CDR3 comprises 15 residues. Germline V gene lookup returns CDR1 SGHTA and CDR2 FQGTGA. The CDR3 DNA reads TGTGCCAGCAGCTTTGAGGGAGCGAACACCGGGGAGCTGTTTTTT. Its protein is CASSFEGANTGELFF.

This clonotype has a handful of counts. J is TRBJ1-1 and V is TRBV3-1, with D uncertain. The V end was cut by 3 bases, the J end by 11 bases, with 16 bases between. The CDR3 totals 13 residues. Germline V gene lookup returns CDR1 LGHDT and CDR2 YNNKEL (reference sequence). In nucleotides, the CDR3 is TGTGCCAGCAGCCACTTCGTCTTGGGGTATGCTTTCTTT. It specifies CASSHFVLGYAFF.

This clonotype showed up just a few times. The rearrangement links TRBV20-1 to TRBJ2-5; D possibly corresponds to TRBD2 (5 bases). CDR1 DFQATT and CDR2 SNEGSKA come from the germline V gene (reference sequence). This CDR3 is built from 13 residues. V gave up 8 bases and J gave up 1 base, with 14 bases separating them. The CDR3 DNA follows: TGCAGTACCCTCCCGGACTTCCAAGAGACCCAGTACTTC. Translation gives CSTLPDFQETQYF.

The chain is built from TRBV27 and TRBJ2-7; D might be TRBD1 (6 bases). Germline CDR1 and CDR2: MNHEY and SMNVEV (reference sequence). Deletions cut 4 bases from V and 2 bases from J, with 12 bases between. The CDR3 extends over 14 amino acids. CDR3 region: CASSSTDRTYEQYF. In DNA form, the CDR3 reads TGTGCCAGCAGTTCTACGGACAGAACCTACGAGCAGTACTTC.